This T cell receptor (beta chain) was retrieved from a study of blood T cell repertoires in COVID-19. Across the whole study: Both acute and convalescent COVID-19 samples were obtained from the United States, Italy and Spain. The cDNA or gDNA used as material had been derived from T cells, B-cell-depleted T cells, or PBMCs.

Original methodology: Estimation of nucleated cell counts relied on the amplification of reference gene primers. The protocol was immunoSEQ multiplex PCR, while the TCRdb copy is restricted to in-frame clones and leaves out a portion. That table is the source of V, J and clone size, and D and trimming were worked out from the DNA. The data contain 150,000 to 200,000 clones, 79% of them singletons. The CDR3 length is 15 residues. The V gene's germline CDR1 is ENHRY and CDR2 SYGVKD. Unmatched junction bases numbered 13, after V lost 4 bases and J lost 10 bases. Material: peripheral blood. The rearrangement uses TRBV10-3 and TRBJ2-1, with TRBD2 matching over 7 bases. This receptor was identified in a man aged 55 to 70 with active or convalescent COVID-19. The CDR3 region has the DNA TGTGCCATCAGTGTCGAGCTAGCGGAGCCGGGGGAGCAGTTCTTC. It is translated as CAISVELAEPGEQFF.